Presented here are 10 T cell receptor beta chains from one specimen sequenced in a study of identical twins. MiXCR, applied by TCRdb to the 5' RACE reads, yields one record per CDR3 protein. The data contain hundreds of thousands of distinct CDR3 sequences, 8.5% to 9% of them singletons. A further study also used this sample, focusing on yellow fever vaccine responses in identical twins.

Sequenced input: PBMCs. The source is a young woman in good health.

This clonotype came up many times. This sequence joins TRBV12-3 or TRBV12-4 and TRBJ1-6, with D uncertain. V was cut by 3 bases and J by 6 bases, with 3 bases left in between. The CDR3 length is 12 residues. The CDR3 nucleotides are TGTGCCAGCAGTTTTCCTAATTCACCCCTCCACTTT. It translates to CASSFPNSPLHF.

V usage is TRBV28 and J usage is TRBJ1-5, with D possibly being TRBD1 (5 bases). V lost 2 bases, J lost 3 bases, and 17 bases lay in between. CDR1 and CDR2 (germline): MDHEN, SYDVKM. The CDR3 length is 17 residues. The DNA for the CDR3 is TGTGCCAGCAGTTTAGTCGACTCAGGGAGAGACAATCAGCCCCAGCATTTT. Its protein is CASSLVDSGRDNQPQHF.

The chain's CDR3 is CASSPLNKNIQYF. The CDR3 DNA reads TGTGCCAGCAGCCCCCTGAATAAAAACATTCAGTACTTC. The V and J genes are TRBV5-4 and TRBJ2-4; D remains unclear. V lost 4 bases and J lost 4, with 9 bases in between. Per the germline V gene, CDR1 is SGHNT and CDR2 is YYREEE (reference sequence). The CDR3 has 13 residues. The complete variable domain, with remaining parts taken from reference TRBV5-4 and TRBJ2-4, reads ETGVTQSPTHLIKTRGQQVTLRCSSQSGHNTVSWYQQALGQGPQFIFQYYREEENGRGNFPPRFSGLQFPNYSSELNVNALELDDSALYLCASSPLNKNIQYFGAGTRLSVL.

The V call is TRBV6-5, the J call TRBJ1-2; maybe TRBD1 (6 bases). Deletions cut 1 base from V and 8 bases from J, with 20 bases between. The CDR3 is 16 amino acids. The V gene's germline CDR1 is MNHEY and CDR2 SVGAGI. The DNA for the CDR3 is TGTGCCAGCAGTTACTGGGGGGGCCGGGGGAGTAAGGGCTACACCTTC. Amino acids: CASSYWGGRGSKGYTF.

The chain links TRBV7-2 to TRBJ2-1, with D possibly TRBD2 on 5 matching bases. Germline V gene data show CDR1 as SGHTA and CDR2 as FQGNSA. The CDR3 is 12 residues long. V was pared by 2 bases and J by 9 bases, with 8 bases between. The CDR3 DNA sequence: TGTGCCAGCAGCTTACTAGCCGCTGAGCAGTTCTTC. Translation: CASSLLAAEQFF.

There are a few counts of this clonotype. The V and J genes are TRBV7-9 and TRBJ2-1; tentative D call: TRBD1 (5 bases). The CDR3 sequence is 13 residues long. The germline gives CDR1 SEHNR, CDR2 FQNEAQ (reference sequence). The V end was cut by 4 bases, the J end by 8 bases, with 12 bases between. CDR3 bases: TGTGCCAGCAGCTCGCAGGGTTGGGATGAGCAGTTCTTC. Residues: CASSSQGWDEQFF.

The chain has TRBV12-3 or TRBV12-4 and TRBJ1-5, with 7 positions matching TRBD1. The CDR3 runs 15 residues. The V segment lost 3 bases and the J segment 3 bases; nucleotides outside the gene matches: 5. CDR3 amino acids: CASSFRQGPNQPQHF. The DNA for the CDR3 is TGTGCCAGCAGTTTTCGACAGGGACCCAATCAGCCCCAGCATTTT.

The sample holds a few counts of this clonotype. The CDR3 protein is CASSVGLAVQETQYF. Here the CDR3 DNA reads TGTGCCAGCAGTGTGGGACTAGCGGTCCAAGAGACCCAGTACTTC. V usage is TRBV27 and J usage is TRBJ2-5, with TRBD2 matching 11 bases. J gave up 1 base and V 5 bases, and 3 bases lay outside the gene matches. There are 15 residues in the CDR3. Germline V lookup: CDR1 MNHEY, CDR2 SMNVEV (reference sequence).

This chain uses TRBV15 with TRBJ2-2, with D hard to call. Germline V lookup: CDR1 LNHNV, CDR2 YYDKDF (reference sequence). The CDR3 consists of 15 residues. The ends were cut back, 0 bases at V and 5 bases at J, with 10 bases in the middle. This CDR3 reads CATSRDVSGTGELFF. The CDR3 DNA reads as TGTGCCACCAGCAGAGATGTATCTGGAACCGGGGAGCTGTTTTTT.

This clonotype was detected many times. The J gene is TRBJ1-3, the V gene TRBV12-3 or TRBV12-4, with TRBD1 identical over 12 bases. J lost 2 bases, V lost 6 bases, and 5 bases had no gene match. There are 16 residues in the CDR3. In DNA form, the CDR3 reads TGTGCCAGCAGATCCGGGACAGGGGGCACTGGAAACACCATATATTTT. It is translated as CASRSGTGGTGNTIYF.